This TCR beta chain was captured by sequencing in a study of blood T cell repertoires in COVID-19. Assay used: immunoSEQ multiplex PCR; TCRdb lists only in-frame clones, some missing. The sample yields around 300,000 clones, under 90% seen once. This clone was recorded a few times. CDR1 and CDR2 from the germline V gene are SEHNR and FQNEAQ (reference sequence). With 1 base removed from V and 10 bases from J, the gap between germline ends came to 14 bases. There are 14 residues in the CDR3. This TCR was sampled from a man aged 45-65 years with acute or convalescent COVID-19. The chain carries TRBV7-9 and TRBJ1-5; TRBD1 is a possible D gene (5 bases). The sequencing input was peripheral blood. CDR3 coding DNA: TGTGCCAGCAGCTTAGGATCAGGGCCCTTACCCCAGCATTTT. Translated: CASSLGSGPLPQHF.